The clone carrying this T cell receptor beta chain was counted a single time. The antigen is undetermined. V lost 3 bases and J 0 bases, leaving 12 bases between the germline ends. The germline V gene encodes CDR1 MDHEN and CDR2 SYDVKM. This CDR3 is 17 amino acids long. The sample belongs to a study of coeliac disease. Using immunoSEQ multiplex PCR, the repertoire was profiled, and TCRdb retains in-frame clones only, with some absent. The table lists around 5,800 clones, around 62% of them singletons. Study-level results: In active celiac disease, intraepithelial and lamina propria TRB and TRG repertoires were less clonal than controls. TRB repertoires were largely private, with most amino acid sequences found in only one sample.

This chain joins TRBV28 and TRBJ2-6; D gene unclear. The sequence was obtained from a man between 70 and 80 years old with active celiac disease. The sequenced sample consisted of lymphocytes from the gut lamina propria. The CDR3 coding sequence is TGTGCCAGCAGTTTCTATCTTGGGCCCTCTGGGGCCAACGTCCTGACTTTC. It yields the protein CASSFYLGPSGANVLTF.